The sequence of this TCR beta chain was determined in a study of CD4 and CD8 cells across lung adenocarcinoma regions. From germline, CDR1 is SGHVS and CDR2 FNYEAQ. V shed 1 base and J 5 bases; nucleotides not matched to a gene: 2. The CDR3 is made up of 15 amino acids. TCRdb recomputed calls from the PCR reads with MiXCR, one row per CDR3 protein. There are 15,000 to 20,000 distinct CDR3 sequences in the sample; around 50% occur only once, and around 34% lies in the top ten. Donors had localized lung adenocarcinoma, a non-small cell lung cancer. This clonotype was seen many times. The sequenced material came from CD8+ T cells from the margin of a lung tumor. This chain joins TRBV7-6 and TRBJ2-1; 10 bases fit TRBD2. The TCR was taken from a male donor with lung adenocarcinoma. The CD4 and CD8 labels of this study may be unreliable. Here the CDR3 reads CASSLGSGRDNEQFF. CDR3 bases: TGTGCCAGCAGCTTAGGAAGCGGGAGGGACAATGAGCAGTTCTTC.